The 7 T cell receptor beta chains listed next were all sequenced from one sample in a study of shared clonotypes between healthy human individuals. It was CD45RO-negative cells, positively selected for CCR7, that made up naive CD8 cells, with terminally differentiated effector memory CD45RA+ cells excluded. Assay: immunoSEQ multiplex PCR; the TCRdb copy retains only in-frame clones and omits some. The sample lists about 2.1 million clones, just under 95% occurring once. The sample consisted of naive CD8+ T cells from PBMCs. The receptors were sampled from a man aged 18 to 29 in good health. Some clones in this sample may be carry-over from other donors' samples.

The chain uses TRBV27 and TRBJ2-7; TRBD2 might be the D (5 bases). The CDR3 is 16 amino acids. Germline V lookup: CDR1 MNHEY, CDR2 SMNVEV (reference sequence). Trimming removed 2 bases from V and 0 bases from J, with 14 bases in between. Here the CDR3 reads CASSLVGERSSYEQYF. The CDR3 DNA follows: TGTGCCAGCAGTTTAGTTGGGGAGAGGAGCTCCTACGAGCAGTACTTC.

This clone was detected once. The V and J genes are TRBV12-5 and TRBJ2-5; D ambiguous. The CDR3 is made up of 13 amino acids. Trimming took off 1 base at V and 5 bases at J, with 8 bases between the two ends. Germline loops: CDR1 LGHNT, CDR2 FRNRAP. CDR3 amino acids: CASGLGVFETQYF. The DNA for the CDR3 is TGTGCTAGTGGTTTGGGGGTGTTTGAGACCCAGTACTTC.

The chain uses TRBV5-1 and TRBJ1-1, with D uncertain. CDR3 length: 15 amino acids. Germline values: CDR1 SGHRS, CDR2 YFSETQ. Trimming shortened V by 0 bases and J by 0 bases, and 9 bases separated the two germline ends. CDR3 DNA: TGCGCCAGCAGCTTGGAGGATTGGATGAACACTGAAGCTTTCTTT. It specifies CASSLEDWMNTEAFF.

The rearrangement uses TRBV15 and TRBJ2-1; D gene unclear. The CDR3 covers 13 residues. Germline V gives CDR1 LNHNV, CDR2 YYDKDF (reference sequence). Trimming took 4 bases from V and 7 from J, leaving 11 bases between them. As DNA, the CDR3 is TGTGCCACCAGCACCTCCGGATGGAATGAGCAGTTCTTC. The encoded protein is CATSTSGWNEQFF.

The rearrangement links TRBV5-6 to TRBJ2-1, with a weak D call TRBD2 (5 bases). The CDR3 has 14 amino acids. Germline V gene lookup returns CDR1 SGHDT and CDR2 YYEEEE. The germline V and J ends were trimmed by 0 bases and 8 bases, with 12 bases remaining between them. The CDR3 DNA is TGTGCCAGCAGCTTGGAGGCTAGCCCCCATGAGCAGTTCTTC. Translated: CASSLEASPHEQFF. Using reference TRBV5-6 and TRBJ2-1 for the parts outside the CDR3, the full variable domain is DAGVTQSPTHLIKTRGQQVTLRCSPKSGHDTVSWYQQALGQGPQFIFQYYEEEERQRGNFPDRFSGHQFPNYSSELNVNALLLGDSALYLCASSLEASPHEQFFGPGTRLTVL.

The V call is TRBV4-3, the J call TRBJ2-1; D possibly corresponds to TRBD2 (7 bases). Trimming cost V 1 base and J 7 bases, with 17 bases left between them. The CDR3 has 16 amino acids. Germline CDR1 and CDR2: LGHNA and YSLEER. CDR3 DNA sequence: TGCGCCAGCAGCCAAGGTAGGGGGAGGGCCGAGAATGAGCAGTTCTTC. It codes for CASSQGRGRAENEQFF.

About this clone: The sample has other DNA sequences that encode this CDR3 too. The rearrangement joins TRBV29-1 to TRBJ1-1; a weak D match, TRBD1 (5 bases). The germline V gene encodes CDR1 SQVTM and CDR2 ANQGSEA. The CDR3 is made up of 12 amino acids. The germline V and J ends were trimmed by 3 bases and 6 bases, with 11 bases remaining between them. The CDR3 DNA follows: TGCAGCGTTGACACGGGACCAGCTGAAGCTTTCTTT. It codes for CSVDTGPAEAFF.